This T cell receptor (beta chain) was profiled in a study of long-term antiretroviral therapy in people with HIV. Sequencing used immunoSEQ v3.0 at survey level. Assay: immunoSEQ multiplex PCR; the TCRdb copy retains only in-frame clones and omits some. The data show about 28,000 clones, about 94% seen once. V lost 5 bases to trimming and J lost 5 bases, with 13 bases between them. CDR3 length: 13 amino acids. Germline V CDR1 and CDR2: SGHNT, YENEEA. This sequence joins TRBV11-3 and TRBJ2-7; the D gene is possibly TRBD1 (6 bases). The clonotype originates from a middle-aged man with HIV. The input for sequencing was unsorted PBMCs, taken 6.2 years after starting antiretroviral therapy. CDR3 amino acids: CASSAQGGNEQYF. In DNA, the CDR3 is TGTGCCAGCAGCGCCCAAGGGGGAAACGAGCAGTACTTC.